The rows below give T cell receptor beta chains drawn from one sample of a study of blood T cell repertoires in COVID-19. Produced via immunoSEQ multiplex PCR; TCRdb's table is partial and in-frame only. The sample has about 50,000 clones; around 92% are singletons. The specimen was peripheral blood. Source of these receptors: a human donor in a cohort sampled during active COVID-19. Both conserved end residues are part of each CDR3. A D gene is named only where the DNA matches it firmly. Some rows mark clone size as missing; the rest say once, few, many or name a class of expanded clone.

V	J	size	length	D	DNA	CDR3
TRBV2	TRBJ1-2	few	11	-	TGTGCCAGCAGTGAGCATCAGGGGTACACCTTC	CASSEHQGYTF
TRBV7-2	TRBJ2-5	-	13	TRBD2	TGTGCCAGCCAGCGGGGATTCGAGGAGACCCAGTACTTC	CASQRGFEETQYF
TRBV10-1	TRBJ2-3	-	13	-	TGCGCCAGCAGTGAGTGGGCGGGAGATACGCAGTATTTT	CASSEWAGDTQYF
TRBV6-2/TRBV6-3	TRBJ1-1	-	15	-	TGTGCCAGCAGTGAGATTGTGAGGGTCTACACTGAAGCTTTCTTT	CASSEIVRVYTEAFF
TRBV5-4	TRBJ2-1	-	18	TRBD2	TGTGCCAGCAGCTTGCCTGTCGGAGGACTAGCGGGAGTTAGTGAGCAGTTCTTC	CASSLPVGGLAGVSEQFF
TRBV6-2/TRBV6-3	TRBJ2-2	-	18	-	TGTGCCAGCAGTCGCAGGCAGGACGGGGGAATAATCACCGGGGAGCTGTTTTTT	CASSRRQDGGIITGELFF
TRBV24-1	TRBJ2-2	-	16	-	TGTGCCACCAGTGATTTGAACAGGGCAAACACCGGGGAGCTGTTTTTT	CATSDLNRANTGELFF
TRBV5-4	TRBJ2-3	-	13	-	TGTGCCAGCAAACTTTCCATAGCAGATACGCAGTATTTT	CASKLSIADTQYF
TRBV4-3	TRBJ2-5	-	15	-	TGCGCCAGCAGCCAAGACGGCGGGTACCAAGAGACCCAGTACTTC	CASSQDGGYQETQYF
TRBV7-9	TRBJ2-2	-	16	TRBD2	TGTGCCAGCAGCCTCGGACTAGCGGGAGGGTCCGGGGAGCTGTTTTTT	CASSLGLAGGSGELFF
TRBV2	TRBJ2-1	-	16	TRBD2	TGTGCCAGCATCTCCACCGGGACTAGCGGATACAATGAGCAGTTCTTC	CASISTGTSGYNEQFF
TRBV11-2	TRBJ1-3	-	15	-	TGTGCCAGCAGCTTAGATCGTACAGCTGGAAACACCATATATTTT	CASSLDRTAGNTIYF
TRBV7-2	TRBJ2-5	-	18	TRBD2	TGTGCCAGCAGCTCCTCGCCTCGGACTAGCGGGTACCAAGAGACCCAGTACTTC	CASSSSPRTSGYQETQYF
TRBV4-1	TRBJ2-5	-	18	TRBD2	TGCGCCAGCAGCCAAGATCTAACACGGGGGGGCCTTACAGAGACCCAGTACTTC	CASSQDLTRGGLTETQYF
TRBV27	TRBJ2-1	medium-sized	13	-	TGTGTCAGCAAGCGTAGCTCCTACAATGAGCAGTTCTTC	CVSKRSSYNEQFF
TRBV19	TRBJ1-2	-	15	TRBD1	TGTGCCAGTAAACGGACAGGGAAAGCTAACTATGGCTACACCTTC	CASKRTGKANYGYTF
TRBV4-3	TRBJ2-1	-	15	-	TGCGCCAGCAGCCAAGAACGGGACTCCTTAGGGGAGCAGTTCTTC	CASSQERDSLGEQFF
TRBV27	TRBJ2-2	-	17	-	TGTGCCAGCAGTTTATCTTCGGACAGACTTTCCACCGGGGAGCTGTTTTTT	CASSLSSDRLSTGELFF
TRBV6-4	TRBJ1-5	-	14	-	TGTGCCAGCAGTGACCCTGAGGAGCGACAGCCCCAGCATTTT	CASSDPEERQPQHF
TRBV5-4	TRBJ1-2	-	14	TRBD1	TGTGCCAGCAGCTTGCGGACAGGCAACTATGGCTACACCTTC	CASSLRTGNYGYTF
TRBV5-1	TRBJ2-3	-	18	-	TGCGCCAGCAGCTTGGGGGAAACGACTGCGGGATTTACAGATACGCAGTATTTT	CASSLGETTAGFTDTQYF
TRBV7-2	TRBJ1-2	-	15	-	TGTGCCAGCAGCTTATATGCAGATACTAACTATGGCTACACCTTC	CASSLYADTNYGYTF
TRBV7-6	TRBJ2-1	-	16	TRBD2	TGTGCCAGCAGCTTACGAGCGGGAGTGACCTACAATGAGCAGTTCTTC	CASSLRAGVTYNEQFF
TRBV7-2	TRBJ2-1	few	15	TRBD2	TGTGCCAGCAGCTTAGATCCAGCGGGGAGCAATGAGCAGTTCTTC	CASSLDPAGSNEQFF
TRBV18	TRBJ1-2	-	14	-	TGTGCCAGCTCACCAAAAACAGGGAACTATGGCTACACCTTC	CASSPKTGNYGYTF
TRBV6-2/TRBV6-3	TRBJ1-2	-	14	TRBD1	TGTGCCAGCAGTGTCCACGGGGACAGGAGAGGCTACACCTTC	CASSVHGDRRGYTF
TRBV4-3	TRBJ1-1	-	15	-	TGCGCCAGCAGCCTCGCAGGGAGGGGGAACACTGAAGCTTTCTTT	CASSLAGRGNTEAFF
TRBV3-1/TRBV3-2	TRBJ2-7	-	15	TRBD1	TGTGCCAGCAGCCAGACCCGACAGGGTGGATACGAGCAGTACTTC	CASSQTRQGGYEQYF
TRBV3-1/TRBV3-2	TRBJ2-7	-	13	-	TGTGCCAGCAGCTATCGCAGGGGGGACGAGCAGTACTTC	CASSYRRGDEQYF
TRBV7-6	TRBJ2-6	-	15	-	TGTGCCAGCAGCACATTCGACTCTGGGGCCAACGTCCTGACTTTC	CASSTFDSGANVLTF
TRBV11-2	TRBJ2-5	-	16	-	TGTGCCAGCAGCTTAGTTCGGCAGGGGGGCGGGAAGACCCAGTACTTC	CASSLVRQGGGKTQYF
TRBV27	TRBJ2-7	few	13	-	TGTGCCAGCAGTACAGGGTGGTCATACGAGCAGTACTTC	CASSTGWSYEQYF
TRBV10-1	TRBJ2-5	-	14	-	TGCGCCAGCAGTGATGGAACAGTCCAAGAGACCCAGTACTTC	CASSDGTVQETQYF
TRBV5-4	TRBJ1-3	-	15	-	TGTGCCAGCAGCTTGGGGGGCAATCTGGGAAACACCATATATTTT	CASSLGGNLGNTIYF
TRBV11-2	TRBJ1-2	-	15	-	TGTGCCAGCAGCTTAGCCCCAATAGTAGACTATGGCTACACCTTC	CASSLAPIVDYGYTF
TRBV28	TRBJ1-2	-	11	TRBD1	TGTGCCAGTTCTACAGGGGACGGCTACACCTTC	CASSTGDGYTF
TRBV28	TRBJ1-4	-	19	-	TGTGCCAGCAGTTTAATGCCTCCCCTTTTCAGGCAAACTAATGAAAAACTGTTTTTT	CASSLMPPLFRQTNEKLFF
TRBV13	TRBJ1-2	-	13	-	TGTGCCAGCAGCTTAGGCAGGGGATATGGCTACACCTTC	CASSLGRGYGYTF
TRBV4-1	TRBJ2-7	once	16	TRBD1	TGCGCCAGCAGCCCGATGGGACAGGGGCATTCCTACGAGCAGTACTTC	CASSPMGQGHSYEQYF
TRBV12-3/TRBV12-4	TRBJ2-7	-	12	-	TGTGCCAGCAGTTTATCCAGGCGCGAGCAGTACTTC	CASSLSRREQYF
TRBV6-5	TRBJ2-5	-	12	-	TGTGCCAGCAGTTTTAGCGGAGAGACCCAGTACTTC	CASSFSGETQYF
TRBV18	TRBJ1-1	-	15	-	TGTGCCAGCTCACAGGCCCGACGGGAACCCACTGAAGCTTTCTTT	CASSQARREPTEAFF
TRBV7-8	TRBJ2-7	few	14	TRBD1	TGTGCCAGCAGCTTAATAGGACAGGGTGGCGAGCAGTACTTC	CASSLIGQGGEQYF
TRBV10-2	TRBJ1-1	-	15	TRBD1	TGCGCCAGCAGAAATTTCCAGGGGGGGAACACTGAAGCTTTCTTT	CASRNFQGGNTEAFF
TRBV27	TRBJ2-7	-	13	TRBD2	TGTGCCAGCAGTTTTTGGGGGGGGGACGAGCAGTACTTC	CASSFWGGDEQYF
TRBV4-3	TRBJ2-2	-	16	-	TGCGCCAGCAGCCCGTTTACGAACACGAACACCGGGGAGCTGTTTTTT	CASSPFTNTNTGELFF
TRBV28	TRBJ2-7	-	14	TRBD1	TGTGCCACCTTTACCGGGACAGAACCCTACGAGCAGTACTTC	CATFTGTEPYEQYF
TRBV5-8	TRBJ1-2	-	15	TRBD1	TGTGCCAGCAGCTTGAACAGGGGACCTAACTATGGCTACACCTTC	CASSLNRGPNYGYTF